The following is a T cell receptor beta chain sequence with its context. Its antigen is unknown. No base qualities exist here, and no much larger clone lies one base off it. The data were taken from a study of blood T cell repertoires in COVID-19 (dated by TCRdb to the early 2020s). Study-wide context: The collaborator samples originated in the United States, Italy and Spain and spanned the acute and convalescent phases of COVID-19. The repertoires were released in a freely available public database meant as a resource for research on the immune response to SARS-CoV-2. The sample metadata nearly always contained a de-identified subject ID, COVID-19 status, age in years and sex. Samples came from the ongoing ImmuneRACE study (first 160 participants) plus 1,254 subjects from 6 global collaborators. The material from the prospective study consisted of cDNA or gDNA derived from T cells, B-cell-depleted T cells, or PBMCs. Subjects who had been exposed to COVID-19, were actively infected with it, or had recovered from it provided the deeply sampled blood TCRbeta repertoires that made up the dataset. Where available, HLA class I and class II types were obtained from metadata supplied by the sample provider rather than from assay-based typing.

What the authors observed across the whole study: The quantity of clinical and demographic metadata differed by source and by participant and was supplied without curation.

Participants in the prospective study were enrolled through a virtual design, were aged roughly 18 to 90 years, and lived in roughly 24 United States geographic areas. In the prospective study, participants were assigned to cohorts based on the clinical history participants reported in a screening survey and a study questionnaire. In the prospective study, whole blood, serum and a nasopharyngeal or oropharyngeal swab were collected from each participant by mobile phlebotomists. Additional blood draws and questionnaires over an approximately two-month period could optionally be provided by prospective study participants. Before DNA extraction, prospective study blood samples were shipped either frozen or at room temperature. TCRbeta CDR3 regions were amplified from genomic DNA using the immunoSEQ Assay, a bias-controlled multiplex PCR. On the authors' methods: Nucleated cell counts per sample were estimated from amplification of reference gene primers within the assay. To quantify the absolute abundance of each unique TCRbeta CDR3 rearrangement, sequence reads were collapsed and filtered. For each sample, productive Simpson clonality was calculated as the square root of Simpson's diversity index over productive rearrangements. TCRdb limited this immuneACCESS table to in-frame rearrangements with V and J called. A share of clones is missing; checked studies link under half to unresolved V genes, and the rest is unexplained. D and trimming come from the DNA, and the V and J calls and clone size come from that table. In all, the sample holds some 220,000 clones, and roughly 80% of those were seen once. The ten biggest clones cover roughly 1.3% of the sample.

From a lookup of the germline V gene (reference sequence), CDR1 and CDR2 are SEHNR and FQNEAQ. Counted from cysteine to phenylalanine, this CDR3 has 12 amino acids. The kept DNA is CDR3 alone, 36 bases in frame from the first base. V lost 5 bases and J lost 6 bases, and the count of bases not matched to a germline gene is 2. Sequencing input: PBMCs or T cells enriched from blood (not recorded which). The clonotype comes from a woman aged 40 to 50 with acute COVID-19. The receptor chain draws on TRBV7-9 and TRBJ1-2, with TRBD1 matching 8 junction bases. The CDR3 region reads CASSTTGDGYTF. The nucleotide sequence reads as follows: TGTGCCAGCAGCACGACAGGGGATGGCTACACCTTC.